This is a list of T cell receptor beta chains from one sample in a study of CD8 T cells in Susac syndrome. TCRdb reprocessed the immunoSEQ multiplex PCR reads with MiXCR, giving one entry per CDR3 protein. The data show 330,000 or so distinct CDR3 sequences, 75% to 85% seen once. The specimen sequenced was CD8+ T cells from PBMCs. All receptors come from a human donor with multiple sclerosis. CDR3s include the opening cysteine and the closing phenylalanine or tryptophan. A D gene is named only where the DNA matches it firmly. Where a row states a size, it is once, few, many or the class of an expanded clone; other rows omit it.

clone size: -
J gene: TRBJ1-2
D gene: -
V gene: TRBV7-9
CDR3 protein: CASSLAQGVNYGYTF

clone size: once
J gene: TRBJ1-3
D gene: TRBD1
V gene: TRBV6-2/TRBV6-3
CDR3 protein: CASRRTGGSNRGNTIYF

clone size: -
J gene: TRBJ1-2
D gene: TRBD1
V gene: TRBV7-9
CDR3 protein: CASSSPQGASGSGYTF

clone size: -
J gene: TRBJ1-1
D gene: TRBD1
V gene: TRBV29-1
CDR3 protein: CSVRTGGNTEAFF

clone size: once
J gene: TRBJ1-5
D gene: TRBD1
V gene: TRBV24-1
CDR3 protein: CATGTGNQPQHF

clone size: -
J gene: TRBJ1-5
D gene: -
V gene: TRBV9
CDR3 protein: CASSVDDDSNQPQHF

clone size: -
J gene: TRBJ2-3
D gene: TRBD2
V gene: TRBV5-6
CDR3 protein: CASSFGGSRDTQYF

clone size: -
J gene: TRBJ2-7
D gene: -
V gene: TRBV9
CDR3 protein: CASSVDHRNYEQYF

clone size: -
J gene: TRBJ2-5
D gene: TRBD1
V gene: TRBV19
CDR3 protein: CASSTPRTGILQETQYF

clone size: -
J gene: TRBJ2-1
D gene: -
V gene: TRBV7-9
CDR3 protein: CASSPGGIHEQFF

clone size: -
J gene: TRBJ2-7
D gene: TRBD2
V gene: TRBV6-2/TRBV6-3
CDR3 protein: CASSLTSAYEQYF

clone size: -
J gene: TRBJ2-2
D gene: -
V gene: TRBV27
CDR3 protein: CASSSLYGELFF

clone size: few
J gene: TRBJ2-7
D gene: TRBD1
V gene: TRBV20-1
CDR3 protein: CSATDRDRAGEQYF

clone size: few
J gene: TRBJ2-1
D gene: -
V gene: TRBV20-1
CDR3 protein: CSARPGLRTQNEQFF

clone size: -
J gene: TRBJ2-3
D gene: TRBD2
V gene: TRBV27
CDR3 protein: CASSLWTSSLSSTDTQYF

clone size: -
J gene: TRBJ2-1
D gene: -
V gene: TRBV5-6
CDR3 protein: CASSLVGRGSYNEQFF

clone size: -
J gene: TRBJ2-3
D gene: -
V gene: TRBV20-1
CDR3 protein: CSAEGTDTQYF

clone size: -
J gene: TRBJ2-5
D gene: -
V gene: TRBV9
CDR3 protein: CASSAPFGQETQYF

clone size: -
J gene: TRBJ1-2
D gene: -
V gene: TRBV20-1
CDR3 protein: CGGNGPFYGYTF

clone size: -
J gene: TRBJ2-2
D gene: -
V gene: TRBV12-3/TRBV12-4
CDR3 protein: CASTHFKGYGELFF

clone size: once
J gene: TRBJ1-6
D gene: -
V gene: TRBV6-6
CDR3 protein: CASTVSYNSPLHF

clone size: -
J gene: TRBJ1-4
D gene: -
V gene: TRBV25-1
CDR3 protein: CASSDRVGVVEEKLFF

clone size: -
J gene: TRBJ2-1
D gene: TRBD2
V gene: TRBV4-1
CDR3 protein: CASSPAAGGTYNEQFF

clone size: -
J gene: TRBJ2-7
D gene: -
V gene: TRBV27
CDR3 protein: CASSHSLAIPYEQYF

clone size: -
J gene: TRBJ2-7
D gene: TRBD2
V gene: TRBV4-2
CDR3 protein: CASSQDSAREGDNEQYF

clone size: -
J gene: TRBJ2-2
D gene: -
V gene: TRBV19
CDR3 protein: CASSPVAEEDGELFF

clone size: -
J gene: TRBJ2-3
D gene: TRBD2
V gene: TRBV9
CDR3 protein: CASSFSTFGLAVGDTQYF

clone size: -
J gene: TRBJ1-2
D gene: -
V gene: TRBV12-5
CDR3 protein: CASGLVFPFDRRNYGYTF

clone size: once
J gene: TRBJ2-6
D gene: -
V gene: TRBV5-4
CDR3 protein: CASSFALGHPADSGANVLTF

clone size: -
J gene: TRBJ2-1
D gene: -
V gene: TRBV2
CDR3 protein: CASSGGSWGYSSYNEQFF

clone size: -
J gene: TRBJ2-7
D gene: -
V gene: TRBV20-1
CDR3 protein: CSARPLDHEQYF

clone size: -
J gene: TRBJ1-1
D gene: -
V gene: TRBV5-6
CDR3 protein: CASSLLGPETEAFF

clone size: -
J gene: TRBJ2-7
D gene: TRBD2
V gene: TRBV30
CDR3 protein: CAWSPGLVGEQYF

clone size: few
J gene: TRBJ2-7
D gene: TRBD1
V gene: TRBV7-9
CDR3 protein: CASSWGQTYEQYF

clone size: -
J gene: TRBJ2-1
D gene: TRBD2
V gene: TRBV28
CDR3 protein: CASEASGSGSDEQFF

clone size: once
J gene: TRBJ2-4
D gene: -
V gene: TRBV12-3/TRBV12-4
CDR3 protein: CASSLMLEKNIQYF

clone size: -
J gene: TRBJ2-7
D gene: TRBD2
V gene: TRBV28
CDR3 protein: CASSSPGGYEQYF

clone size: -
J gene: TRBJ2-4
D gene: -
V gene: TRBV16
CDR3 protein: CTSSPEQGGGLKNIQYF

clone size: -
J gene: TRBJ1-2
D gene: -
V gene: TRBV28
CDR3 protein: CASSPPRGDGYTF

clone size: -
J gene: TRBJ1-1
D gene: -
V gene: TRBV6-7
CDR3 protein: CASSYCEAFF

clone size: -
J gene: TRBJ1-1
D gene: -
V gene: TRBV29-1
CDR3 protein: CSVEDLDKGRLMNTEAFF

clone size: -
J gene: TRBJ2-3
D gene: -
V gene: TRBV24-1
CDR3 protein: CATSERTPRADTQYF

clone size: -
J gene: TRBJ2-2
D gene: -
V gene: TRBV4-1
CDR3 protein: CASSQAMDSPNTGELFF

clone size: -
J gene: TRBJ1-2
D gene: TRBD1
V gene: TRBV28
CDR3 protein: CASTPSPGGYGYTF

clone size: -
J gene: TRBJ2-7
D gene: -
V gene: TRBV6-2/TRBV6-3
CDR3 protein: CASSYSVRSPEQYF

clone size: -
J gene: TRBJ2-2
D gene: TRBD1
V gene: TRBV6-2/TRBV6-3
CDR3 protein: CASSYSIIGPGQGHTNTGELFF